Sequencing of this T cell receptor beta chain was carried out in a study of blood T cell repertoires in COVID-19. Study at large: T cells, B-cell-depleted T cells, or PBMCs provided the cDNA or gDNA that served as material.

This clone was picked up one time. J gave up 3 bases and V 7 bases, and 5 bases lay outside the gene matches. The germline V gene has CDR1 LNHDA and CDR2 SQIVND (reference sequence). This CDR3 region has 14 residues. In the source study's methods: Scientists estimated how many nucleated cells there were by amplifying reference gene primers. Sequenced by immunoSEQ multiplex PCR; TCRdb stores in-frame clones only, minus some. That table supplies the V and J calls and clone size; D and trimming were determined from the DNA. The data contain about 320,000 clones, nearly 90% of them singletons. Those enrolled, adults aged 18 to 89 years, came from about two dozen US areas. Assignments of participants to cohorts depended upon their own reported clinical history.

Source material: PBMCs or T cells enriched from blood (not recorded which). The source of this sequence is a woman aged 25 to 39 who had recovered from COVID-19. The V call is TRBV19, the J call TRBJ1-5; 8 bases are a match to TRBD1. The DNA of the CDR3 is TGTGCCAGTACAACGGGACAGGTCAATCAGCCCCAGCATTTT. Encoded protein: CASTTGQVNQPQHF.